This T cell receptor (beta chain) was captured by sequencing in a study of response to subunit inactivated influenza vaccine. Each CDR3 protein is one row after TCRdb ran MiXCR on the RT-PCR reads. The sample includes some 300,000 distinct CDR3 sequences, roughly 20% of them seen just once. To note about this clonotype: What it binds is not known.

Study-level findings and limits: The authors put forward the suggestion that each seasonal influenza vaccination may bring in only a limited number of new T cells.

The length of the CDR3 is 14 residues. V lost 5 bases to trimming and J lost 6 bases, with 16 bases between them. The chain combines TRBV12-3 or TRBV12-4 with TRBJ1-1; no firm D call. This receptor was obtained from a man between 50 and 75 years old who received an inactivated influenza vaccine. The sequences come from PBMCs from blood, collected about 20 months after vaccination. As DNA, the CDR3 is TGTGCCAGCAGTATGGACCCAAAATACGCTGAAGCTTTCTTT. This codes for CASSMDPKYAEAFF.